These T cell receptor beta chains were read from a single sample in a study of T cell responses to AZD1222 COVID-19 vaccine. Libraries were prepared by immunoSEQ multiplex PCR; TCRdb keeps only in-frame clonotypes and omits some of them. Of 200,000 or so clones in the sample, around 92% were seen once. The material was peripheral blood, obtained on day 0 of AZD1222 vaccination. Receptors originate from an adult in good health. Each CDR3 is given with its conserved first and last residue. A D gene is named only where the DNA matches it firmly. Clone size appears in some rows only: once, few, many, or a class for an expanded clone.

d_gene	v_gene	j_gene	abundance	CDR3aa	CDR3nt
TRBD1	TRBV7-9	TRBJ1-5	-	CASSLSDRGAHQPQHF	TGTGCCAGCAGCCTATCGGACAGGGGAGCGCATCAGCCCCAGCATTTT
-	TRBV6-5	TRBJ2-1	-	CASSSSDGGGSNEQFF	TGTGCCAGCAGTTCCTCGGACGGAGGGGGCTCCAATGAGCAGTTCTTC
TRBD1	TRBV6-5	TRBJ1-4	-	CASRVGQGVEKLFF	TGTGCCAGCAGGGTGGGACAGGGGGTCGAAAAACTGTTTTTT
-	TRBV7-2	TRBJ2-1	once	CASSLEVRSVQSFF	TGTGCCAGCAGCTTAGAGGTTAGGAGCGTTCAGTCGTTCTTC
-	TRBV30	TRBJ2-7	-	CAWSVGRGTEQYF	TGTGCCTGGAGTGTAGGACGGGGGACCGAGCAGTACTTC
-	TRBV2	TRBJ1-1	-	CASIFQESLGAEAFF	TGTGCCAGCATTTTCCAGGAGTCTCTTGGTGCTGAAGCTTTCTTT
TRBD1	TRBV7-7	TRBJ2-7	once	CASSLAGGGEQYF	TGTGCTAGCAGCTTAGCAGGGGGCGGCGAGCAGTACTTC
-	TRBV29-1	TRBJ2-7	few	CSAAGGQDRSYEQYF	TGCAGCGCAGCTGGGGGACAAGATCGTTCCTACGAGCAGTACTTC
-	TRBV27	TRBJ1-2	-	CASSLRGNYGYTF	TGTGCCAGCAGTTTGAGGGGGAACTATGGCTACACCTTC
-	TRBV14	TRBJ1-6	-	CASSRGQGHNSPLHF	TGTGCCAGCAGCCGGGGGCAGGGACATAATTCACCCCTCCACTTT
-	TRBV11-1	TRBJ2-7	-	CASSLTRVSSYEQYF	TGTGCCAGCAGCTTAACGCGGGTATCTTCCTACGAGCAGTACTTC
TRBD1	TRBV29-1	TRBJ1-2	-	CSVGTGGDYGYTF	TGCAGCGTGGGGACAGGGGGCGACTATGGCTACACCTTC
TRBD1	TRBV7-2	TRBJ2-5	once	CASSSLRGETQYF	TGTGCCAGCAGCTCACTCAGGGGGGAGACCCAGTACTTC
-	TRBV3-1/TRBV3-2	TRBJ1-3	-	CASSQGENTIYF	TGTGCCAGCAGCCAAGGGGAGAACACCATATATTTT
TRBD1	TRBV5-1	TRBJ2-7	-	CASSTPPGQISYEQYF	TGCGCCAGCAGTACACCCCCGGGACAGATCTCCTACGAGCAGTACTTC
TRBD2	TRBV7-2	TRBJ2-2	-	CASSSRPSGSSQTGELFF	TGTGCCAGCAGCTCCAGGCCTAGCGGGAGTAGTCAGACCGGGGAGCTGTTTTTT
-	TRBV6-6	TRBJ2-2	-	CASRPGGSGNTGELFF	TGTGCCAGCCGCCCGGGTGGTAGCGGGAACACCGGGGAGCTGTTTTTT
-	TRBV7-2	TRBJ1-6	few	CASSSPQGLSLHF	TGTGCCAGCAGCTCCCCACAGGGTCTGTCCCTCCACTTT
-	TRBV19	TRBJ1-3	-	CASKMGGNTIYF	TGTGCCAGCAAGATGGGGGGAAACACCATATATTTT
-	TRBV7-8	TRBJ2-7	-	CASSPEGGGLSFYEQYF	TGTGCCAGCAGCCCCGAGGGGGGGGGACTCTCCTTCTACGAGCAGTACTTC
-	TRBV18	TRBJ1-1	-	CASSPLTNTEAFF	TGTGCCAGCTCACCACTGACCAACACTGAAGCTTTCTTT
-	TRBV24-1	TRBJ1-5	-	CATSDWGTQPQHF	TGTGCCACCAGTGATTGGGGGACCCAGCCCCAGCATTTT
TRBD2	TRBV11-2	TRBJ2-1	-	CASSRGASGRTHEQFF	TGTGCCAGCAGCCGCGGGGCTAGCGGGAGGACCCATGAGCAGTTCTTC
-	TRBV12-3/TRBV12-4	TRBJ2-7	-	CASSLVGGHEQYF	TGTGCCAGCAGTTTAGTGGGAGGCCACGAGCAGTACTTC
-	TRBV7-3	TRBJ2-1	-	CASSLTEGYGRFF	TGTGCCAGCAGCTTAACGGAGGGCTACGGTCGGTTCTTC
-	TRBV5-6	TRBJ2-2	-	CASSLDTRFSGSTGELFF	TGTGCCAGCAGCTTGGACACCCGCTTTAGCGGCTCCACCGGGGAGCTGTTTTTT
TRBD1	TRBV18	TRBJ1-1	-	CASSPPTGANTEAFF	TGTGCCAGCTCACCTCCGACAGGGGCGAACACTGAAGCTTTCTTT
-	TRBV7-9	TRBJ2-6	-	CASSQPSGSGANVLTF	TGTGCCAGCAGCCAACCATCAGGCTCTGGGGCCAACGTCCTGACTTTC
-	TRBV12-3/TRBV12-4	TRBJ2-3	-	CASSIGADTQYF	TGTGCCAGCAGTATAGGGGCGGATACGCAGTATTTT
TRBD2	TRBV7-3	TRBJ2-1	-	CASSAGLNPFNEQFF	TGTGCCAGCAGCGCGGGACTAAATCCGTTCAATGAGCAGTTCTTC
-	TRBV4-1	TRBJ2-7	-	CASSHPKAGQAYEQYF	TGCGCCAGCAGCCACCCTAAAGCGGGCCAGGCCTACGAGCAGTACTTC
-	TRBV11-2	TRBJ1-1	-	CASSSRIAVKNTEAFF	TGTGCCAGCAGCTCTAGAATTGCGGTAAAGAACACTGAAGCTTTCTTT
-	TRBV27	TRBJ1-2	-	CASSGGPGNHTF	TGTGCCAGCAGTGGGGGCCCCGGTAACCACACCTTC
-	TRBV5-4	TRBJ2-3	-	CASSLRMRGTDTQYF	TGTGCCAGCAGCTTGCGCATGAGAGGCACAGATACGCAGTATTTT
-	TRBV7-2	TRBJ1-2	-	CASSPTRSGNGYTF	TGTGCCAGCAGCCCCACGAGATCTGGGAATGGCTACACCTTC
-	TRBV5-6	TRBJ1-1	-	CANEDGVTEAFF	TGTGCCAACGAAGACGGGGTCACTGAAGCTTTCTTT
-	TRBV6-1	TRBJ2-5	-	CASSPRESETQYF	TGTGCCAGCAGCCCCCGGGAGAGCGAGACCCAGTACTTC
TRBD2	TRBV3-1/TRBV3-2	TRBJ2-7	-	CASSQEGLAGSAYEQYF	TGTGCCAGCAGCCAGGAGGGACTAGCGGGCAGTGCCTACGAGCAGTACTTC
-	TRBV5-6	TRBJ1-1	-	CASSFWGNTEAFF	TGTGCCAGCAGCTTCTGGGGGAACACTGAAGCTTTCTTT
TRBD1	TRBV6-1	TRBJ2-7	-	CASSGPGTGGTISSYEQYF	TGTGCCAGCAGTGGCCCCGGGACAGGGGGTACAATTAGCTCCTACGAGCAGTACTTC
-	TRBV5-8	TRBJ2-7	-	CASSLGGGSYEQYF	TGTGCCAGCAGCTTGGGAGGCGGATCCTACGAGCAGTACTTC
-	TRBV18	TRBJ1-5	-	CASSPDGQGNQPQHF	TGTGCCAGCTCACCGGACGGGCAGGGCAATCAGCCCCAGCATTTT
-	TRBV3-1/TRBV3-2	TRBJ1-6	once	CASSQGPSGRASPLHF	TGTGCCAGCAGCCAAGGTCCCTCGGGCAGGGCTTCACCCCTCCACTTT
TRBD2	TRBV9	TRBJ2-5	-	CASSVVGSGIAETQYF	TGTGCCAGCAGCGTAGTAGGTAGCGGGATAGCGGAGACCCAGTACTTC
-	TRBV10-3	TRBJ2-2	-	CAISEFSLGVANTGELFF	TGTGCCATCAGTGAGTTCTCACTCGGGGTCGCGAACACCGGGGAGCTGTTTTTT
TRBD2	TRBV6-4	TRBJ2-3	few	CASSLLAGDTDTQYF	TGTGCCAGCAGTCTACTAGCGGGCGACACAGATACGCAGTATTTT
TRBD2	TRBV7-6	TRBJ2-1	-	CASSLEYRLAGGYNEQFF	TGTGCCAGCAGCTTAGAATACCGACTAGCGGGAGGGTACAATGAGCAGTTCTTC
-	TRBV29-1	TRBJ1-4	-	CSVGWNYEKLFF	TGCAGCGTTGGTTGGAATTATGAAAAACTGTTTTTT
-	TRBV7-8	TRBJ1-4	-	CASTKGRLGEKLFF	TGTGCCAGCACCAAGGGACGGTTAGGAGAAAAACTGTTTTTT